Presented here are 32 T cell receptor beta chains from one specimen sequenced in a study of T cells in Graves' hyperthyroidism and ophthalmopathy. Using RNA transcripts as the source, TCR beta CDR3 regions were amplified. With the HTBI primer set, the TCR CDR3 went through a first round of RT-PCR. TCRdb re-called the multiplex PCR reads with MiXCR, one entry per CDR3 protein. The sample lists 300,000 to 500,000 distinct CDR3 sequences, 15% occurring once. The sample was blood. These receptors all stem from a woman aged 25-40 years with Graves' hyperthyroidism.

This clonotype has ten or more counts. V is TRBV11-2 and J is TRBJ2-7; no clear D. V was trimmed by 3 bases and J by 5 bases, leaving 8 bases between them. Germline CDR1 is SGHAT and CDR2 is FQNNGV. This CDR3 contains 12 residues. DNA for the CDR3: TGTGCCAGCAGCTTCAACATGGACGAGCAGTACTTC. Its translation: CASSFNMDEQYF.

The CDR3 nucleotides read TGTGCCAGCAGTGGGGACTATTCAGGGATTCGCGAGCAGTACTTC. Translating it yields CASSGDYSGIREQYF. V and J are TRBV25-1 and TRBJ2-7; TRBD2 matches at 7 bases. The CDR3 is 15 residues long. V lost 4 bases, J lost 6 bases, and 12 bases stayed unmatched. The germline V gene encodes CDR1 MGHDK and CDR2 SYGVNS.

This clonotype came up a few times. The CDR3 DNA sequence: TGTGCCAGCAGTGAAAGGAGGGACAGGGAAAATGAAAAACTGTTTTTT. Translating it yields CASSERRDRENEKLFF. The chain is built from TRBV2 and TRBJ1-4, with 9 bases fitting TRBD1. The J segment lost 5 bases and the V segment lost 2 bases, leaving 6 bases of the junction unmatched. The CDR3 totals 16 residues. Looked up from germline, CDR1 is SNHLY and CDR2 is FYNNEI.

In its sample, this clonotype was seen once. V is TRBV28 and J is TRBJ1-6; perhaps TRBD1 as D (5 bases). The CDR3 contains 13 residues. Germline V gene sequence: CDR1 MDHEN, CDR2 SYDVKM. Trimming removed 6 bases at V and 9 bases at J, with 12 bases between. CDR3 DNA sequence: TGTGCCAGCAGCAAAACGGGACTTTCACCCCTCCACTTT. It yields the protein CASSKTGLSPLHF. Combining the CDR3 with reference TRBV28 and TRBJ1-6 gives the whole variable domain DVKVTQSSRYLVKRTGEKVFLECVQDMDHENMFWYRQDPGLGLRLIYFSYDVKMKEKGDIPEGYSVSREKKERFSLILESASTNQTSMYLCASSKTGLSPLHFGNGTRLTVT.

This chain links TRBV28 with TRBJ2-1; possible D gene TRBD2, 6 bases. V lost 6 bases and J 6 bases, leaving 18 bases between the germline ends. This CDR3 is 15 amino acids long. CDR1 and CDR2 from the germline V gene are MDHEN and SYDVKM. The CDR3 sequence is CASSRLAEWGNEQFF. In DNA form, the CDR3 reads TGTGCCAGCAGCAGATTAGCGGAGTGGGGCAATGAGCAGTTCTTC.

V gene TRBV7-9 combines with J gene TRBJ2-7; possible D gene TRBD2, 6 bases. The CDR3 sequence is 14 residues long. V was clipped by 6 bases and J by 2 bases, with 14 bases between them. Germline values: CDR1 SEHNR, CDR2 FQNEAQ (reference sequence). CDR3 sequence: CASSLDSGPYEQYF. CDR3 nucleotides: TGTGCCAGCAGTCTAGATAGCGGCCCCTACGAGCAGTACTTC.

The chain employs TRBV2 and TRBJ2-7; 7 positions agree with TRBD1. V was pared by 6 bases and J by 4 bases, with 24 bases of the junction left unmatched. The length of the CDR3 is 19 residues. Germline assignment: CDR1 SNHLY and CDR2 FYNNEI. CDR3 sequence reads: CASRGTGTETNSGMYEQYF. CDR3 bases: TGTGCCAGCAGGGGGACCGGGACAGAGACGAATTCGGGGATGTACGAGCAGTACTTC.

Only a few counts were recorded for this clonotype. The chain carries TRBV15 and TRBJ1-6, with a possible D match to TRBD1 (5 bases). The V gene's germline CDR1 is LNHNV and CDR2 YYDKDF (reference sequence). V was trimmed by 1 base and J by 8 bases, leaving 9 bases between them. CDR3 length: 14 residues. CDR3 protein: CATSRVTGDSPLHF. The CDR3 DNA reads as TGTGCCACCAGCAGAGTAACAGGTGATTCACCCCTCCACTTT.

This clonotype was recorded many times. The chain has TRBV6-5 and TRBJ2-2; the D gene is possibly TRBD1 (5 bases). CDR3 size: 18 residues. The ends were cut back, 0 bases at V and 5 bases at J, with 19 bases in the middle. The germline V gene encodes CDR1 MNHEY and CDR2 SVGAGI. The CDR3 nucleotides read TGTGCCAGCAGTTACTCCCGACAGTCCCCGATGCCTACCGGGGAGCTGTTTTTT. Its protein product is CASSYSRQSPMPTGELFF.

This clonotype was seen a handful of times. V usage is TRBV7-9 and J usage is TRBJ2-2; 12 bases align to TRBD2. Germline V gene data show CDR1 as SEHNR and CDR2 as FQNEAQ (reference sequence). This CDR3 is 15 amino acids long. After removal of 5 bases from V and 3 bases from J, the junction contained 1 base not matched to a gene. CDR3 loop: CASSRLAGDTGELFF. The CDR3 DNA sequence: TGTGCCAGCAGCCGACTAGCGGGAGACACCGGGGAGCTGTTTTTT.

This clonotype was recorded many times. The rearrangement links TRBV2 to TRBJ2-7; D possibly corresponds to TRBD1 (6 bases). From germline, CDR1 is SNHLY and CDR2 FYNNEI. The V end lost 4 bases, the J end lost 6 bases, and 16 bases lay between the germline ends. The CDR3 runs to 14 residues. CDR3 in amino acids: CASSGVAGASEQYF. CDR3 DNA sequence: TGTGCCAGCAGTGGGGTGGCAGGGGCCAGCGAGCAGTACTTC.

Note on this clonotype: This may be a read error: a much more frequent sequence differs by one nucleotide. The rearrangement joins TRBV5-1 to TRBJ1-4; unclear D gene. Germline values: CDR1 SGHRS, CDR2 YFSETQ. This CDR3 is 12 amino acids long. CDR3 nucleotide sequence: TGCGGCAGCAGCACCCGGGGAGAGGAACTGTTTTTT. Its protein is CGSSTRGEELFF.

This clonotype was seen ten or more times. V gene TRBV3-1 combines with J gene TRBJ1-3, with a tentative D call TRBD1 (6 bases). Trimming removed 4 bases at V and 0 bases at J, with 13 bases between. The germline V gene has CDR1 LGHDT and CDR2 YNNKEL (reference sequence). The CDR3 has 16 residues. For the CDR3, the DNA is TGTGCCAGCAGCCTCGTCGGGACAACCTCTGGAAACACCATATATTTT. Amino acid sequence: CASSLVGTTSGNTIYF.

This clonotype occurred many times. The rearrangement joins TRBV15 to TRBJ2-2; 8 bases match TRBD2. The length of the CDR3 is 15 residues. With 0 bases clipped from V and 6 bases from J, the junction kept 3 bases outside the gene matches. CDR1 LNHNV and CDR2 YYDKDF come from the germline V gene (reference sequence). The CDR3 here is CATSRDVGLAGELFF. Here the CDR3 DNA reads TGTGCCACCAGCAGAGACGTGGGACTAGCCGGGGAGCTGTTTTTT.

The V and J genes are TRBV11-2 and TRBJ2-7; 7 nucleotides match TRBD1. J lost 0 bases, V lost 1 base, and 3 bases had no gene match. This CDR3 comprises 15 residues. Germline lookup yields CDR1 SGHAT and CDR2 FQNNGV. The CDR3 region has the DNA TGTGCCAGCAGCTTAGGGCAGGGGGTCTCCTACGAGCAGTACTTC. Residues: CASSLGQGVSYEQYF. The full variable domain, with the rest looked up from reference TRBV11-2 and TRBJ2-7, is EAGVAQSPRYKIIEKRQSVAFWCNPISGHATLYWYQQILGQGPKLLIQFQNNGVVDDSQLPKDRFSAERLKGVDSTLKIQPAKLEDSAVYLCASSLGQGVSYEQYFGPGTRLTVT.

This clonotype has ten or more counts. This sequence joins TRBV30 and TRBJ2-7, with D perhaps being TRBD1 or TRBD2 (6 bases each). The V gene lost 0 bases and the J gene lost 5 bases, with 11 bases spanning the gap. CDR3 size: 13 residues. Per the germline V gene, CDR1 is GTSNPN and CDR2 is SVGIG (reference sequence). CDR3 sequence reads: CAWSVGGKNEQYF. In DNA, the CDR3 is TGTGCCTGGAGTGTAGGGGGGAAGAACGAGCAGTACTTC.

This clonotype was observed a handful of times. The chain uses TRBV6-1 and TRBJ2-7; 7 bases are a match to TRBD2. Germline lookup yields CDR1 MNHNS and CDR2 SASEGT. The V gene end was trimmed by 7 bases and the J gene end by 4 bases; junction bases not matched to a gene: 13. The CDR3 sequence is 15 residues long. CDR3 in DNA: TGTGCCAGCACCTCCCTAGCGGCGGAGAGGTACGAGCAGTACTTC. Translating it yields CASTSLAAERYEQYF.

This clonotype was detected only a few times. The chain combines TRBV10-3 with TRBJ1-1, with a tentative D call TRBD1 (5 bases). Germline V gene sequence: CDR1 ENHRY, CDR2 SYGVKD. The CDR3 is 12 amino acids. With 10 bases removed from V and 1 base from J, the gap between germline ends came to 10 bases. This chain's CDR3 is CATGTENTEAFF. In DNA, the CDR3 is TGTGCCACCGGGACGGAGAACACTGAAGCTTTCTTT.

Here the CDR3 reads CASRNPGDDHGELFF. In DNA, the CDR3 is TGTGCCAGCAGAAATCCGGGGGACGACCACGGGGAGCTGTTTTTT. The V gene is TRBV6-1, the J gene TRBJ2-2; D might be TRBD2 (6 bases). CDR3 size: 15 residues. The V and J ends lost 6 bases and 7 bases respectively, with 18 bases between them. Germline V lookup: CDR1 MNHNS, CDR2 SASEGT.

The CDR3 coding sequence is TGCGCCAGCAGTGGGAGGGCTGGGGCCAACGTCCTGACTTTC. It yields the protein CASSGRAGANVLTF. The rearrangement links TRBV5-1 to TRBJ2-6, with 7 bases identical to TRBD2. J was trimmed by 2 bases and V by 5 bases; bases with no gene match: 1. There are 14 residues in the CDR3. Looked up from germline, CDR1 is SGHRS and CDR2 is YFSETQ.

This clonotype was seen only a few times. As DNA, the CDR3 is TGTGCCAGCAGTGGGCAGGCGGGTGGCTACACCTTC. Amino acids: CASSGQAGGYTF. This chain connects TRBV6-4 to TRBJ1-2; D unresolved. V lost 4 bases, J lost 7 bases, and 10 bases lay in between. The CDR3 is 12 residues long. CDR1 is MRHNA, CDR2 SNTAGT, per germline.

This clonotype came up many times. The genes are TRBV30 and TRBJ2-1; 11 bases agree with TRBD2. The V gene end was trimmed by 2 bases and the J gene end by 1 base; junction bases not matched to a gene: 1. CDR1 is GTSNPN and CDR2 is SVGIG in the germline V gene (reference sequence). The CDR3 has 15 amino acids. The CDR3: CAWSRLAGSYNEQFF. DNA of the CDR3: TGTGCCTGGAGTCGACTAGCGGGATCCTACAATGAGCAGTTCTTC.

The table lists this clonotype with many counts. V usage is TRBV28 and J usage is TRBJ2-4; 7 positions agree with TRBD1. This CDR3 region has 16 residues. Unmatched junction bases numbered 8, after V lost 6 bases and J lost 0 bases. The V gene's germline CDR1 is MDHEN and CDR2 SYDVKM. CDR3: CASRASGQLAKNIQYF. The CDR3 coding sequence is TGTGCCAGCAGAGCCTCGGGACAGCTAGCCAAAAACATTCAGTACTTC.

This clonotype was counted ten times or more. This chain joins TRBV3-1 and TRBJ2-2; 7 bases align to TRBD2. Germline values: CDR1 LGHDT, CDR2 YNNKEL (reference sequence). This CDR3 comprises 17 residues. V lost 0 bases and J lost 5; bases outside the gene matches: 9. CDR3 region: CASSQDQGLYSTGELFF. The CDR3 nucleotides are TGTGCCAGCAGCCAAGATCAGGGACTATACAGTACCGGGGAGCTGTTTTTT.

In this sample, this clonotype turned up many times. The V gene is TRBV30, the J gene TRBJ2-1; TRBD2 aligns across 13 bases. Germline V gene data show CDR1 as GTSNPN and CDR2 as SVGIG (reference sequence). The ends lost 2 bases at V and 9 bases at J; junction bases unmatched: 1. CDR3 size: 13 residues. CDR3 residues: CAWSTSGRGEQFF. CDR3 nucleotide sequence: TGTGCCTGGAGTACTAGCGGGAGGGGTGAGCAGTTCTTC.

This chain connects TRBV28 to TRBJ2-7; 9 bases fit TRBD2. Looked up from germline, CDR1 is MDHEN and CDR2 is SYDVKM. CDR3 length: 16 residues. The junction had 15 bases not matched to a gene; V was cut back by 6 bases and J by 6 bases. CDR3 region: CASSPPKLAGDLEQYF. As DNA, the CDR3 is TGTGCCAGCAGCCCACCCAAATTAGCGGGAGATCTCGAGCAGTACTTC.

This chain joins TRBV19 and TRBJ2-3, with 7 bases lining up with TRBD1. CDR1 LNHDA and CDR2 SQIVND come from the germline V gene (reference sequence). The trim removed 5 bases at V and 3 bases at J, leaving 5 bases unmatched. The CDR3 covers 14 residues. This CDR3 reads CASSPGQRTDTQYF. In nucleotides, the CDR3 is TGTGCCAGTAGTCCGGGACAGAGGACAGATACGCAGTATTTT.

The gene calls are TRBV7-9 and TRBJ2-2; the D gene is possibly TRBD2 (6 bases). The CDR3 runs to 15 residues. V was trimmed by 5 bases and J by 4 bases, leaving 14 bases between them. CDR1 SEHNR and CDR2 FQNEAQ come from the germline V gene (reference sequence). This CDR3 reads CASSLGSPSTGELFF. In DNA, the CDR3 is TGTGCCAGCAGCCTCGGGAGTCCCAGCACCGGGGAGCTGTTTTTT.

The chain links TRBV12-3 or TRBV12-4 to TRBJ1-3, with D hard to call. Trimming cost V 6 bases and J 4 bases, with 13 bases left between them. The CDR3 consists of 14 residues. CDR3 region: CASSRWSTGNTIYF. In nucleotides, the CDR3 is TGTGCCAGCAGCCGGTGGTCGACGGGAAACACCATATATTTT.

J is TRBJ2-3 and V is TRBV4-1; 8 bases line up with TRBD2. This CDR3 contains 16 residues. Germline trimming cut 1 base from V and 1 base from J; bases unmatched to any gene: 4. CDR1 is MGHRA, CDR2 YSYEKL, per germline. The CDR3 DNA reads TGCGCCAGCAGCCAAGTAGGACTAGCCCGCACAGATACGCAGTATTTT. It codes for CASSQVGLARTDTQYF.

The chain employs TRBV6-4 and TRBJ2-5, with D perhaps assigned TRBD1 or TRBD2 (5 bases each). The CDR3 consists of 15 residues. The ends were cut back, 3 bases at V and 4 bases at J, with 15 bases in the middle. Germline V gives CDR1 MRHNA, CDR2 SNTAGT. The CDR3 sequence is CASSETPGTTETQYF. For the CDR3, the DNA is TGTGCCAGCAGTGAGACACCAGGGACCACAGAGACCCAGTACTTC.

There are many counts of this clonotype. The genes are TRBV7-3 and TRBJ1-1; D ambiguous. Germline V gene sequence: CDR1 SGHTA, CDR2 FQGTGA. V lost 5 bases, J lost 3 bases, and 10 bases lay in between. The length of the CDR3 is 13 residues. CDR3 region: CASSPNSDTEAFF. The DNA for the CDR3 is TGTGCCAGCAGCCCAAACTCGGACACTGAAGCTTTCTTT.